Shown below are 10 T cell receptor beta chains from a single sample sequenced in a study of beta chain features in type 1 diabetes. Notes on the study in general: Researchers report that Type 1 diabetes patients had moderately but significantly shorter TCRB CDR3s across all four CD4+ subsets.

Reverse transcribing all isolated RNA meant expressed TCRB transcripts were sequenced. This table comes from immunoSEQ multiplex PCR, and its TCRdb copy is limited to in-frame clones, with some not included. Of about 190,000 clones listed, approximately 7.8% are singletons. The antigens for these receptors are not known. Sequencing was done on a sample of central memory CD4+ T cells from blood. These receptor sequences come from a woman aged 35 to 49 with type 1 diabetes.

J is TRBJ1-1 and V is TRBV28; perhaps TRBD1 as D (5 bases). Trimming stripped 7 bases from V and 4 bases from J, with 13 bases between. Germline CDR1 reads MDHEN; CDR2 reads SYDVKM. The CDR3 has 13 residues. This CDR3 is CASTSGQGTEAFF. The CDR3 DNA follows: TGTGCCAGCACCTCCGGGCAGGGCACTGAAGCTTTCTTT.

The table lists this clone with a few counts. The CDR3 DNA reads as TGTGCCAGCAGTCGGGACACGAACAATGAGCAGTTCTTC. It specifies CASSRDTNNEQFF. The rearrangement uses TRBV6-4 and TRBJ2-1; D is possibly TRBD1 (6 bases). The CDR3 has 13 amino acids. Looked up from germline, CDR1 is MRHNA and CDR2 is SNTAGT. V was trimmed by 5 bases and J by 5 bases, leaving 10 bases between them.

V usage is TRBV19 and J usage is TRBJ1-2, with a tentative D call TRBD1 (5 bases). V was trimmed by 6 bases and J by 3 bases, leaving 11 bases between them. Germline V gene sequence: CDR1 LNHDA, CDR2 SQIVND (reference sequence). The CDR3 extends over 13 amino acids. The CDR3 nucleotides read TGTGCCAGTAGATTCGGGACTGACTATGGCTACACCTTC. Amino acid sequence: CASRFGTDYGYTF.

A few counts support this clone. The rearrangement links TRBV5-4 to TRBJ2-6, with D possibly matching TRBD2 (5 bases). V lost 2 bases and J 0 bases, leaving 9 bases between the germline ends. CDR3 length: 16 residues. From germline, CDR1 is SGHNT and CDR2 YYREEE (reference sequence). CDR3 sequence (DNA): TGTGCCAGCAGCTTCAGGACTTTCTCTGGGGCCAACGTCCTGACTTTC. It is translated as CASSFRTFSGANVLTF.

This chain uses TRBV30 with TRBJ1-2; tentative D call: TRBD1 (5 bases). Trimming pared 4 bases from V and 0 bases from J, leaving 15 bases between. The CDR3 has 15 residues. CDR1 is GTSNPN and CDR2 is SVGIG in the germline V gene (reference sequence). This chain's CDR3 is CAWTGVGGANYGYTF. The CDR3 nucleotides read TGTGCCTGGACCGGCGTGGGGGGAGCTAACTATGGCTACACCTTC.

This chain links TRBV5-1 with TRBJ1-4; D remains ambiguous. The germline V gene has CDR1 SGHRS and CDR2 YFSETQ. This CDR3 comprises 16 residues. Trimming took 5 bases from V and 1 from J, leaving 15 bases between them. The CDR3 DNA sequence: TGCGCCAGCAGTCACAGTTCGGGGATAACTAATGAAAAACTGTTTTTT. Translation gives CASSHSSGITNEKLFF.

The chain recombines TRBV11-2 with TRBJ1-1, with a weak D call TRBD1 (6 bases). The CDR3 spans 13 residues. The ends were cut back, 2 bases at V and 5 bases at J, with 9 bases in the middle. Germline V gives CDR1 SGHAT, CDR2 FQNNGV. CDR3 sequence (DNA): TGTGCCAGCAGCTTACACCAGGGGACTGAAGCTTTCTTT. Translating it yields CASSLHQGTEAFF.

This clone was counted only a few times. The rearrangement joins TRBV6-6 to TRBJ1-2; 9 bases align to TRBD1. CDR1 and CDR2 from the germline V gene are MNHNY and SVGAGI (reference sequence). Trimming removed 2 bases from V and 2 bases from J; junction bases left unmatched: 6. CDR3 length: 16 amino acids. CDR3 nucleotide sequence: TGTGCCAGCAGTTACGGGGGGACAGGGATGAACTATGGCTACACCTTC. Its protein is CASSYGGTGMNYGYTF.

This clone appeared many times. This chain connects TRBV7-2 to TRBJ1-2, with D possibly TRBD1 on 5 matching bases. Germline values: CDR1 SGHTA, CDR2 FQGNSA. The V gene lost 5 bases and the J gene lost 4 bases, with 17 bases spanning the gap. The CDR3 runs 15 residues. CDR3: CASSEVGGAAYGYTF. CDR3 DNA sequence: TGTGCCAGCAGCGAGGTCGGGGGTGCCGCCTATGGCTACACCTTC.

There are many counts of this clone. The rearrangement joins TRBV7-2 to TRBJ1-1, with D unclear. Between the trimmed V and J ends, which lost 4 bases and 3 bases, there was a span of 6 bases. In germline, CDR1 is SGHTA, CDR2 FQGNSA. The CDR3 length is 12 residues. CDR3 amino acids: CASSSSYTEAFF. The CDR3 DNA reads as TGTGCCAGCAGCTCCTCCTACACTGAAGCTTTCTTT.